These 8 T cell receptor beta chains were all obtained from the same sample, sequenced in a study of T cells in Graves' hyperthyroidism and ophthalmopathy. RNA transcripts provided the source from which TCR beta CDR3 regions were amplified. In the first-round RT-PCR of the TCR CDR3, the HTBI primer set was used. Using its own MiXCR run on the multiplex PCR reads, TCRdb lists one record per CDR3 protein. The table includes fewer than 750,000 distinct CDR3 sequences, more than 14% detected once. Sequencing was done on a sample of blood. The receptor set was obtained from a woman aged 50 to 65 with Graves' ophthalmopathy.

This clonotype showed up many times. The chain carries TRBV20-1 and TRBJ2-7; TRBD2 aligns across 7 bases. CDR3 length equals 15 residues. Germline CDR1 reads DFQATT; CDR2 reads SNEGSKA (reference sequence). Germline trimming cut 5 bases from V and 7 bases from J; bases unmatched to any gene: 17. CDR3 sequence reads: CSAPLASGGEGEQYF. Here the CDR3 DNA reads TGCAGTGCTCCCCTGGCTAGCGGTGGTGAAGGAGAGCAGTACTTC.

This clonotype turned up a few times. The chain uses TRBV15 and TRBJ2-2; the match to TRBD1 covers 7 bases. J lost 2 bases, V lost 8 bases, and 11 bases had no gene match. The CDR3 runs to 16 residues. In germline, CDR1 is LNHNV, CDR2 YYDKDF (reference sequence). DNA for the CDR3: TGTGCCACCCGCCCACGACAGGGAATAAACACCGGGGAGCTGTTTTTT. Translation gives CATRPRQGINTGELFF. Full variable domain (rest looked up from reference TRBV15 and TRBJ2-2): DAMVIQNPRYQVTQFGKPVTLSCSQTLNHNVMYWYQQKSSQAPKLLFHYYDKDFNNEADTPDNFQSRRPNTSFCFLDIRSPGLGDTAMYLCATRPRQGINTGELFFGEGSRLTVL.

This clonotype was detected a few times. The rearrangement links TRBV5-1 to TRBJ2-1; TRBD2 matches at 14 bases. Losses at the gene ends were 3 bases for V and 7 bases for J; bases not matched to a gene: 15. This CDR3 has 19 amino acids. Germline CDR1 SGHRS, CDR2 YFSETQ. CDR3 sequence: CASSSDSGTSGSWVNEQFF. In DNA form, the CDR3 reads TGCGCCAGCAGCTCCGATTCCGGGACTAGCGGGAGTTGGGTGAATGAGCAGTTCTTC.

This clonotype was seen at least ten times. This chain links TRBV3-1 with TRBJ2-7; perhaps TRBD1 as D (6 bases). V was trimmed by 1 base and J by 3 bases, leaving 13 bases between them. Per germline, CDR1 LGHDT and CDR2 YNNKEL (reference sequence). The CDR3 extends over 15 amino acids. The DNA for the CDR3 is TGTGCCAGCAGCCAAGCTATCGGGACAAGCTACGAGCAGTACTTC. This sequence encodes CASSQAIGTSYEQYF.

The genes are TRBV5-1 and TRBJ2-3; tentative D call: TRBD1 (6 bases). The V gene's germline CDR1 is SGHRS and CDR2 YFSETQ. The CDR3 totals 15 residues. The ends were cut back, 3 bases at V and 2 bases at J, with 13 bases in the middle. CDR3 coding DNA: TGCGCCAGCAGCTCTCGGACAGTAATCACAGATACGCAGTATTTT. Protein: CASSSRTVITDTQYF.

This clonotype was recorded at least ten times. The chain joins TRBV6-1 to TRBJ2-7; TRBD1 matches 7 bases. This CDR3 is 14 amino acids long. Trimming at V came to 5 bases and at J to 2 bases, leaving 6 bases not matched to a gene. CDR1 is MNHNS, CDR2 SASEGT, per germline. CDR3 region: CASSLGQPAYEQYF. DNA for the CDR3: TGTGCCAGCAGTTTGGGACAGCCGGCCTACGAGCAGTACTTC.

This clonotype was detected ten times or more. The CDR3 loop is CASSPQGTNTGELFF. Written as DNA, the CDR3 is TGTGCCAGCTCACCACAGGGCACCAACACCGGGGAGCTGTTTTTT. The chain uses TRBV18 and TRBJ2-2; unclear D gene. Germline CDR1 reads KGHSH; CDR2 reads LQKENI. Trimming shortened V by 1 base and J by 2 bases, and 8 bases separated the two germline ends. This CDR3 contains 15 residues.

This clonotype was counted many times. V usage is TRBV19 and J usage is TRBJ1-5, with 11 bases that match TRBD1. V shed 0 bases and J 2 bases; nucleotides not matched to a gene: 12. This CDR3 has 20 residues. The germline V gene encodes CDR1 LNHDA and CDR2 SQIVND (reference sequence). The CDR3 loop reads CASSIDLPGQGDGGNQPQHF. The CDR3, as DNA: TGTGCCAGTAGTATAGACTTACCGGGACAGGGGGACGGTGGCAATCAGCCCCAGCATTTT.